Following are 22 T cell receptor beta chains from one sample sequenced in a study of spatial heterogeneity in lung cancer. As for time point: sample taken at primary tumor resection. Unsorted whole RNA from tumor, nontumor lung or frozen PBMC underwent sequencing. TCRdb fed the 5' RACE reads into MiXCR, producing one record per CDR3 protein. This table has 95,000 or so distinct CDR3 sequences, approximately 8.5% appearing once. This sample comprised PBMCs, obtained at surgery. These receptors were obtained from a male donor with early-stage non-small cell lung cancer.

This clonotype was seen at least ten times. The chain uses TRBV29-1 and TRBJ1-4, with no clear D. This CDR3 comprises 14 residues. Per germline, CDR1 SQVTM and CDR2 ANQGSEA. Trimming pared 5 bases from V and 5 bases from J, leaving 15 bases between. CDR3 in amino acids: CSVSVSGLNEKLFF. CDR3 coding DNA: TGCAGCGTTTCAGTATCAGGCCTGAATGAAAAACTGTTTTTT. Full variable domain (rest looked up from reference TRBV29-1 and TRBJ1-4): SAVISQKPSRDICQRGTSLTIQCQVDSQVTMMFWYRQQPGQSLTLIATANQGSEATYESGFVIDKFPISRPNLTFSTLTVSNMSPEDSSIYLCSVSVSGLNEKLFFGSGTQLSVL.

This clonotype occurred a few times. CDR3 nucleotide sequence: TGTGCCAGCAGTACCCGCGGGGGAGCCGCCCGCTTTGTGCCCCAGCATTTT. It codes for CASSTRGGAARFVPQHF. V and J are TRBV6-2 or TRBV6-3 and TRBJ1-5, with D possibly TRBD1 on 5 matching bases. Germline V lookup: CDR1 MNHEY, CDR2 SVGEGT. V was cut by 5 bases and J by 9 bases, with 26 bases left in between. CDR3 size: 17 residues.

This chain uses TRBV7-2 with TRBJ2-7; a weak D match, TRBD2 (5 bases). The CDR3 consists of 13 residues. Trimming pared 5 bases from V and 5 bases from J, leaving 13 bases between. The germline V gene has CDR1 SGHTA and CDR2 FQGNSA. CDR3 in amino acids: CASSAGRAHEQYF. CDR3 DNA sequence: TGTGCCAGCAGCGCTGGGCGGGCCCACGAGCAGTACTTC.

This clonotype occurred a few times. The chain is built from TRBV19 and TRBJ2-6; TRBD1 aligns across 7 bases. The trim removed 6 bases at V and 3 bases at J, leaving 8 bases unmatched. This CDR3 has 16 amino acids. CDR1 is LNHDA, CDR2 SQIVND, per germline (reference sequence). For the CDR3, the DNA is TGTGCCAGTAGCCGACAGGGTAATGGTGGGGCCAACGTCCTGACTTTC. Translated: CASSRQGNGGANVLTF. Full variable domain (outside the CDR3, taken from reference TRBV19 and TRBJ2-6): DGGITQSPKYLFRKEGQNVTLSCEQNLNHDAMYWYRQDPGQGLRLIYYSQIVNDFQKGDIAEGYSVSREKKESFPLTVTSAQKNPTAFYLCASSRQGNGGANVLTFGAGSRLTVL.

This clonotype came up many times. The chain recombines TRBV29-1 with TRBJ1-2, with 8 nucleotides matching TRBD1. With 6 bases clipped from V and 0 bases from J, the junction kept 15 bases outside the gene matches. The CDR3 totals 17 residues. Germline V gives CDR1 SQVTM, CDR2 ANQGSEA. The CDR3 DNA reads TGCAGCGTCTCCCGGTCGGACAGGGTATGGTCTAACTATGGCTACACCTTC. Protein sequence: CSVSRSDRVWSNYGYTF. The full variable domain, in which reference TRBV29-1 and TRBJ1-2 provide the parts outside the CDR3, is SAVISQKPSRDICQRGTSLTIQCQVDSQVTMMFWYRQQPGQSLTLIATANQGSEATYESGFVIDKFPISRPNLTFSTLTVSNMSPEDSSIYLCSVSRSDRVWSNYGYTFGSGTRLTVV.

CDR3 nucleotides: TGTGCCAGCAGCCAACTAGCGACCCCCTCCTCTGAGCAGTTCTTC. Translating gives CASSQLATPSSEQFF. The chain carries TRBV3-1 and TRBJ2-1, with D possibly matching TRBD2 (6 bases). CDR1 and CDR2 from the germline V gene are LGHDT and YNNKEL (reference sequence). Trimming stripped 2 bases from V and 9 bases from J, with 17 bases between. The length of the CDR3 is 15 residues.

The table lists this clonotype with many counts. This sequence joins TRBV7-2 and TRBJ1-1, with D perhaps matching TRBD1 (5 bases). This CDR3 is 14 amino acids long. The V and J ends lost 1 base and 6 bases respectively, with 12 bases between them. The germline gives CDR1 SGHTA, CDR2 FQGNSA. The CDR3: CASSLEWGMAEAFF. CDR3 coding DNA: TGTGCCAGCAGCTTAGAATGGGGGATGGCTGAAGCTTTCTTT.

The chain has TRBV5-1 and TRBJ1-2; D unclear. This CDR3 has 13 residues. The germline V and J ends were trimmed by 0 bases and 7 bases, with 10 bases remaining between them. Germline V gene data show CDR1 as SGHRS and CDR2 as YFSETQ. The CDR3 nucleotides are TGCGCCAGCAGCTTGGCTCCCACGGGTGGCTACACCTTC. Its translation: CASSLAPTGGYTF. Drawing the rest from reference TRBV5-1 and TRBJ1-2, the complete variable domain is KAGVTQTPRYLIKTRGQQVTLSCSPISGHRSVSWYQQTPGQGLQFLFEYFSETQRNKGNFPGRFSGRQFSNSRSEMNVSTLELGDSALYLCASSLAPTGGYTFGSGTRLTVV.

V is TRBV7-9 and J is TRBJ2-1; D remains ambiguous. This CDR3 region has 13 residues. V lost 3 bases, J lost 10 bases, and 13 bases lay in between. Germline V CDR1 and CDR2: SEHNR, FQNEAQ (reference sequence). In nucleotides, the CDR3 is TGTGCCAGCAGCTTGAAGGGCGGAGCCGAGCAGTTCTTC. Amino acids: CASSLKGGAEQFF.

This clonotype appeared many times. The genes are TRBV5-1 and TRBJ2-5; perhaps TRBD1 as D (6 bases). V lost 4 bases, J lost 2 bases, and 18 bases lay in between. The CDR3 consists of 16 residues. The germline V gene has CDR1 SGHRS and CDR2 YFSETQ. The CDR3 bases are TGCGCCAGCAGCCTATCCCAGGGACAACTACAAGAGACCCAGTACTTC. Translating gives CASSLSQGQLQETQYF.

J is TRBJ2-1 and V is TRBV9; 9 positions match TRBD1. V shed 3 bases and J 5 bases; nucleotides not matched to a gene: 15. The CDR3 has 18 residues. Germline V gives CDR1 SGDLS, CDR2 YYNGEE. In nucleotides, the CDR3 is TGTGCCAGCAGCGCCCGTCTGACCGGGACAGGGATAAACAATGAGCAGTTCTTC. It yields the protein CASSARLTGTGINNEQFF.

A few counts support this clonotype. J is TRBJ2-7 and V is TRBV25-1, with D tentatively TRBD1 (6 bases). Trimming cost V 4 bases and J 5 bases, with 12 bases left between them. Germline-derived CDR1 and CDR2 are MGHDK and SYGVNS. The CDR3 is 13 residues long. CDR3 sequence (DNA): TGTGCCAGCAGTGCATTAGACAGGAACGAGCAGTACTTC. Translating it yields CASSALDRNEQYF.

The genes are TRBV29-1 and TRBJ2-5; D is possibly TRBD2 (5 bases). The CDR3 length is 11 residues. CDR1 and CDR2 from the germline V gene are SQVTM and ANQGSEA. The CDR3: CSAGVQETQYF. The CDR3 coding sequence is TGCAGTGCGGGCGTCCAAGAGACCCAGTACTTC.

This clonotype was seen only a few times. The rearrangement links TRBV7-9 to TRBJ1-1; TRBD1 might be the D (5 bases). The CDR3 length is 14 residues. The V end was cut by 5 bases, the J end by 2 bases, with 12 bases between. Germline CDR1 reads SEHNR; CDR2 reads FQNEAQ (reference sequence). CDR3: CASSLQGGNTEAFF. For the CDR3, the DNA is TGTGCCAGCAGCCTGCAGGGAGGAAACACTGAAGCTTTCTTT.

This clonotype was detected many times. This sequence joins TRBV24-1 and TRBJ2-1; the D gene is possibly TRBD1 (6 bases). Germline V gene data show CDR1 as KGHDR and CDR2 as SFDVKD. CDR3 size: 16 residues. V was pared by 6 bases and J by 4 bases, with 18 bases between. CDR3 DNA sequence: TGTGCCACCAGTAACCGGGACACCCGTAAATACAATGAGCAGTTCTTC. This codes for CATSNRDTRKYNEQFF.

This clonotype occurred many times. This chain joins TRBV20-1 and TRBJ1-2, with TRBD1 identical over 8 bases. The V segment lost 3 bases and the J segment 8 bases; nucleotides outside the gene matches: 5. This CDR3 contains 12 residues. Germline CDR1 reads DFQATT; CDR2 reads SNEGSKA (reference sequence). CDR3 in amino acids: CSASRTGSGYTF. As DNA, the CDR3 is TGCAGTGCTAGCCGGACAGGGAGCGGCTACACCTTC.

CDR3 nucleotides: TGCGCCAGCAGCACGGCGGCAGGGCCAGATACGCAGTATTTT. Amino acid sequence: CASSTAAGPDTQYF. The chain is built from TRBV5-1 and TRBJ2-3; possible D gene TRBD1, 5 bases. Trimming took 4 bases from V and 4 from J, leaving 13 bases between them. Per the germline V gene, CDR1 is SGHRS and CDR2 is YFSETQ. The CDR3 loop spans 14 amino acids.

This clonotype was detected a few times. The gene calls are TRBV7-9 and TRBJ2-3, with D perhaps matching TRBD1 (5 bases). The CDR3 covers 15 residues. V was clipped by 1 base and J by 2 bases, with 10 bases between them. Looked up from germline, CDR1 is SEHNR and CDR2 is FQNEAQ (reference sequence). CDR3 nucleotides: TGTGCCAGCAGCTTAGGCCAGGGATCCACAGATACGCAGTATTTT. It encodes CASSLGQGSTDTQYF.

This chain connects TRBV20-1 to TRBJ2-3; 10 bases line up with TRBD2. Trimming removed 2 bases from V and 1 base from J; junction bases left unmatched: 18. In germline, CDR1 is DFQATT, CDR2 SNEGSKA (reference sequence). The CDR3 runs to 20 residues. CDR3 nucleotide sequence: TGCAGTGCTAGATTAGTGGGAAGGCAACGGACTAGCGGTGGCACAGATACGCAGTATTTT. Protein product: CSARLVGRQRTSGGTDTQYF.

This clonotype was seen only a few times. This sequence joins TRBV4-2 and TRBJ2-7, with TRBD2 matching 11 bases. J gave up 4 bases and V 3 bases, and 2 bases lay outside the gene matches. CDR3 length: 14 residues. CDR1 and CDR2 from the germline V gene are LGHNA and YNFKEQ. CDR3 region: CASSQGLADYEQYF. The DNA for the CDR3 is TGTGCCAGCAGCCAGGGACTAGCGGATTACGAGCAGTACTTC.

The chain recombines TRBV12-3 or TRBV12-4 with TRBJ2-5; 7 bases match TRBD2. This CDR3 region has 16 residues. The trim removed 1 base at V and 0 bases at J, leaving 5 bases unmatched. The CDR3 coding sequence is TGTGCCAGCAGTTTAGGGACTAGTTTTAACCAAGAGACCCAGTACTTC. Its protein product is CASSLGTSFNQETQYF.

The chain links TRBV5-4 to TRBJ2-7; 7 nucleotides match TRBD1. V gave up 2 bases and J gave up 2 bases; unmatched junction bases: 7. The germline gives CDR1 SGHNT, CDR2 YYREEE (reference sequence). The CDR3 spans 15 residues. The CDR3 nucleotides read TGTGCCAGCAGCTTACGCCAGAGGGGGCCCTACGAGCAGTACTTC. Encoded protein: CASSLRQRGPYEQYF. Variable domain in full (rest from reference TRBV5-4 and TRBJ2-7): ETGVTQSPTHLIKTRGQQVTLRCSSQSGHNTVSWYQQALGQGPQFIFQYYREEENGRGNFPPRFSGLQFPNYSSELNVNALELDDSALYLCASSLRQRGPYEQYFGPGTRLTVT.